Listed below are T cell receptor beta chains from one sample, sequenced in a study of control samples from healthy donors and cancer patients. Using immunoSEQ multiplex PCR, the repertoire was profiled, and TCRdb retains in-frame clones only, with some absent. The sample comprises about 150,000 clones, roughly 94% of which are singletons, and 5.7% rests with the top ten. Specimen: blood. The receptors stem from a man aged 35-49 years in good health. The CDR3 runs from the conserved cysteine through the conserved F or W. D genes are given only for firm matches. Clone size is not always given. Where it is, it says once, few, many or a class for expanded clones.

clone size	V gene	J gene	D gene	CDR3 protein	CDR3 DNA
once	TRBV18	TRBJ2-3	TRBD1	CASSPQGAGDTQYF	TGTGCCAGCTCCCCACAGGGGGCTGGAGATACGCAGTATTTT
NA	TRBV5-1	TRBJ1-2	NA	CASSLEGGYTF	TGCGCCAGCAGCCTGGAGGGGGGCTACACCTTC
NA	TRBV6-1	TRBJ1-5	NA	CASSDWAGDQPQHF	TGTGCCAGCAGTGATTGGGCAGGGGATCAGCCCCAGCATTTT
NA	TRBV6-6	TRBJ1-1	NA	CASSYFSGNTEAFF	TGTGCCAGCAGCTACTTCTCAGGGAACACTGAAGCTTTCTTT
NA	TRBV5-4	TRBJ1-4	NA	CASSFGGNGEKLFF	TGTGCCAGCAGCTTTGGGGGGAATGGCGAAAAACTGTTTTTT
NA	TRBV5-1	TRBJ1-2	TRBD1	CASSKTGTGENYGYTF	TGCGCCAGCAGCAAAACCGGGACAGGGGAAAACTATGGCTACACCTTC
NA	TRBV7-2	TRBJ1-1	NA	CASSLASSREAFF	TGTGCCAGCAGCTTAGCGTCGAGCAGGGAAGCTTTCTTT
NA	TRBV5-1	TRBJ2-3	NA	CASSLGVGDTQYF	TGCGCCAGCAGTTTAGGGGTAGGAGATACGCAGTATTTT
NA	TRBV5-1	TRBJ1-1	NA	CASSEGQNTEAFF	TGCGCCAGCAGCGAGGGACAGAACACTGAAGCTTTCTTT
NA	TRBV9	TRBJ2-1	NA	CASSPRFVGSYNEQFF	TGTGCCAGCAGCCCCCGTTTCGTGGGGAGCTACAATGAGCAGTTCTTC
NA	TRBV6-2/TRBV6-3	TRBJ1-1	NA	CASSPGGARGNTEAFF	TGTGCCAGCAGCCCCGGGGGAGCCCGAGGGAACACTGAAGCTTTCTTT
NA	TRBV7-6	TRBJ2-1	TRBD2	CASRLTSGGSSSYNEQFF	TGTGCCAGCAGGTTGACTAGCGGGGGGTCGAGCTCCTACAATGAGCAGTTCTTC
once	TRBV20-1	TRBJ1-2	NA	CSATISGGYTF	TGCAGTGCTACAATAAGTGGTGGCTACACCTTC
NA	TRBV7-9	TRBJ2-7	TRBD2	CASSSERGGEQYF	TGTGCCAGCAGCTCAGAGCGGGGGGGGGAGCAGTACTTC
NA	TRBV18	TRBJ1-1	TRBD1	CASSRGQGKMNTEAFF	TGTGCCAGCTCTCGGGGACAGGGCAAAATGAACACTGAAGCTTTCTTT
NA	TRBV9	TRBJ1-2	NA	CASSVAGNYGYTF	TGTGCCAGCAGCGTAGCAGGGAACTATGGCTACACCTTC
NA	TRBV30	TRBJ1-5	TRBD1	CAWSIGTGPGGNQPQHF	TGTGCCTGGAGTATCGGGACAGGGCCCGGGGGCAATCAGCCCCAGCATTTT
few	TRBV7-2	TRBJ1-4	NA	CASSLASGPSFGKLFF	TGTGCCAGCAGCTTAGCGTCCGGGCCCTCGTTCGGAAAACTGTTTTTT
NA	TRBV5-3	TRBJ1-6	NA	CARSSAVGRYSPLHF	TGTGCCAGAAGCTCGGCGGTGGGCAGATATTCACCCCTCCACTTT
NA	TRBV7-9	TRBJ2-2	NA	CASSLGAQGNTGELFF	TGTGCCAGCAGCTTGGGGGCCCAGGGCAACACCGGGGAGCTGTTTTTT
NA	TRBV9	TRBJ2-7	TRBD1	CASSGQGDSYEQYF	TGTGCCAGCAGCGGACAGGGGGACTCCTACGAGCAGTACTTC
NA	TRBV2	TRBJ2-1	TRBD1	CASSVGTGVYNEQFF	TGTGCCAGCAGTGTAGGAACAGGGGTTTACAATGAGCAGTTCTTC
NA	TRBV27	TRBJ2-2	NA	CASSLRGGYGELFF	TGTGCCAGCAGTTTAAGGGGAGGATACGGGGAGCTGTTTTTT
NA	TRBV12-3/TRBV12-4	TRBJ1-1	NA	CASSLGRGTEAFF	TGTGCCAGCAGTTTGGGCAGGGGCACTGAAGCTTTCTTT
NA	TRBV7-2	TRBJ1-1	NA	CASSFDRQGAEAFF	TGTGCCAGCAGCTTCGATCGCCAGGGAGCTGAAGCTTTCTTT
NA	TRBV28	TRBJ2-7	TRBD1	CASRLGGTGGIEQYF	TGTGCCAGCAGGCTAGGGGGGACAGGGGGCATCGAGCAGTACTTC
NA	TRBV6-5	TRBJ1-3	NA	CASSPAGDRNTIYF	TGTGCCAGCAGTCCCGCAGGGGACCGTAACACCATATATTTT
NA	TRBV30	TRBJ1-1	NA	CAWRGGEGPEAFF	TGTGCCTGGAGGGGTGGAGAGGGCCCTGAAGCTTTCTTT